Shown below are 11 T cell receptor beta chains from a single sample sequenced in a study of blood T cell repertoires in COVID-19. Measured with immunoSEQ multiplex PCR; TCRdb has only the in-frame clones, and not every one. The repertoire holds 150,000 to 200,000 clones, with around 84% as singletons. What was sequenced was PBMCs or T cells enriched from blood (not recorded which). Source of these receptors: a middle-aged man who had recovered from COVID-19.

The genes are TRBV19 and TRBJ1-1; 7 nucleotides align to TRBD1. CDR1 and CDR2 from the germline V gene are LNHDA and SQIVND (reference sequence). The CDR3 loop spans 14 amino acids. Losses at the gene ends were 3 bases for V and 0 bases for J; bases not matched to a gene: 1. CDR3 sequence: CASSMGQMNTEAFF. The CDR3 DNA is TGTGCCAGTAGTATGGGACAGATGAACACTGAAGCTTTCTTT.

V gene TRBV6-5 combines with J gene TRBJ1-4; D possibly corresponds to TRBD1 (5 bases). The CDR3 spans 15 residues. CDR1 MNHEY and CDR2 SVGAGI come from the germline V gene. The V end was cut by 0 bases, the J end by 10 bases, with 15 bases between. The CDR3: CASSYSTGTDGKLFF. The CDR3 nucleotides read TGTGCCAGCAGTTACTCGACTGGGACTGACGGAAAACTGTTTTTT.

As to this clone: One junction end does not reproduce the germline sequence, and a read error may be involved. This chain connects TRBV5-4 to TRBJ2-5; 8 bases match TRBD2. CDR1 and CDR2 (germline): SGHNT, YYREEE (reference sequence). The CDR3 covers 15 residues. The CDR3 spells CASSFSRTSQGTQYF. The DNA of the CDR3 is TGTGCCAGCAGCTTCTCAAGGACTAGCCAAGGGACCCAGTACTTC.

This chain joins TRBV7-2 and TRBJ2-6; D is unresolved. Germline CDR1 SGHTA, CDR2 FQGNSA. The CDR3 is 16 amino acids. Trimming cost V 1 base and J 0 bases, with 7 bases left between them. The CDR3 is CASSLEISSGANVLTF. CDR3 in DNA: TGTGCCAGCAGCTTAGAGATCAGCTCTGGGGCCAACGTCCTGACTTTC.

The chain carries TRBV4-1 and TRBJ1-6, with D maybe TRBD1 (6 bases). The CDR3 has 14 residues. V was pared by 3 bases and J by 7 bases, with 10 bases between. Germline CDR1 MGHRA, CDR2 YSYEKL. The CDR3 nucleotides are TGCGCCAGCAGCCATCCCGGACAGAATTCACCCCTCCACTTT. Residues: CASSHPGQNSPLHF.

This clone was picked up a small number of times. V is TRBV7-3 and J is TRBJ1-3; D perhaps matches TRBD1 (5 bases). Trimming shortened V by 5 bases and J by 4 bases, and 15 bases separated the two germline ends. Looked up from germline, CDR1 is SGHTA and CDR2 is FQGTGA. The CDR3 is 15 residues long. For the CDR3, the DNA is TGTGCCAGCAGCCCGACGGGGGGGATCGGAAACACCATATATTTT. It yields the protein CASSPTGGIGNTIYF.

The V call is TRBV5-1, the J call TRBJ2-1; TRBD1 aligns across 8 bases. Germline assignment: CDR1 SGHRS and CDR2 YFSETQ. CDR3 length: 15 residues. V gave up 1 base and J gave up 4 bases; unmatched junction bases: 4. DNA for the CDR3: TGCGCCAGCAGCTTGCAGGGGGCACCTTACAATGAGCAGTTCTTC. Translated, it gives CASSLQGAPYNEQFF. The complete variable domain, with remaining parts taken from reference TRBV5-1 and TRBJ2-1, reads KAGVTQTPRYLIKTRGQQVTLSCSPISGHRSVSWYQQTPGQGLQFLFEYFSETQRNKGNFPGRFSGRQFSNSRSEMNVSTLELGDSALYLCASSLQGAPYNEQFFGPGTRLTVL.

This chain links TRBV7-6 with TRBJ2-2; 9 positions agree with TRBD1. Germline V gene sequence: CDR1 SGHVS, CDR2 FNYEAQ. The V segment lost 2 bases and the J segment 5 bases; nucleotides outside the gene matches: 9. The CDR3 is 17 amino acids. The CDR3 nucleotides read TGTGCCAGCAGCTTAAGGGAGGGACAGGGAGGAACCGGGGAGCTGTTTTTT. Its translation is CASSLREGQGGTGELFF.

This clone came up a few times. The chain joins TRBV2 to TRBJ2-5; the D is unclear. This CDR3 has 11 amino acids. The germline CDR1 and CDR2 sequences are SNHLY and FYNNEI. V was clipped by 10 bases and J by 4 bases, with 10 bases between them. The CDR3 is CATTNGETQYF. CDR3 coding DNA: TGTGCCACCACTAATGGAGAGACCCAGTACTTC.

The chain links TRBV11-2 to TRBJ1-2; D is unresolved. CDR1 and CDR2 (germline): SGHAT, FQNNGV. The CDR3 sequence is 12 residues long. Between the trimmed V and J ends, which lost 3 bases and 8 bases, there was a span of 10 bases. DNA of the CDR3: TGTGCCAGCAGCTTCTCCACGGGGGGCTACACCTTC. Amino acids: CASSFSTGGYTF.

CDR3: CASSFGRAEAFF. The CDR3 DNA reads TGTGCCAGCAGTTTTGGCAGGGCGGAAGCTTTCTTT. V is TRBV6-5 and J is TRBJ1-1; a possible D gene is TRBD1 (5 bases). This CDR3 has 12 residues. In germline, CDR1 is MNHEY, CDR2 SVGAGI. V lost 4 bases to trimming and J lost 8 bases, with 11 bases between them.